The 28 T cell receptor beta chains in this list originate from one sample, sequenced in a study of CD8+CD57+ T cells in acquired aplastic anemia. TCR beta VDJ combinations and CDR3 sequences were profiled from genomic DNA. TCRdb reanalysed the reads using MiXCR and keeps one entry per CDR3 protein. The repertoire consists of about 160,000 distinct CDR3 sequences, with around 45% occurring once and the leading ten covering 1.1%. The specimen was sorted CD4+, CD8+, or CD8+CD57+ T cells (not recorded which) from PBMCs. The origin of the receptors is a human donor in good health.

The rearrangement uses TRBV9 and TRBJ1-5; D gene unclear. Looked up from germline, CDR1 is SGDLS and CDR2 is YYNGEE. Between the trimmed V and J ends, which lost 2 bases and 1 base, there was a span of 10 bases. The CDR3 spans 15 residues. The CDR3 loop is CASSVSGSSNQPQHF. CDR3 coding DNA: TGTGCCAGCAGCGTCTCTGGGTCGAGCAATCAGCCCCAGCATTTT.

Concerning this clonotype: A much larger clone sits a single nucleotide away, making a read error possible. The conserved closing phenylalanine or tryptophan is absent in this CDR3, likely reflecting a read error. The chain employs TRBV10-3 and TRBJ1-4; the D is unclear. Germline assignment: CDR1 ENHRY and CDR2 SYGVKD. V lost 6 bases and J 0 bases, leaving 8 bases between the germline ends. CDR3 length: 14 amino acids. CDR3: CAIRLDTTNEKLFS. DNA of the CDR3: TGTGCCATCAGATTGGATACAACTAATGAAAAACTGTTTTCT.

This clonotype was seen at least ten times. The CDR3 region is CATSDLVDTQYF. The CDR3 bases are TGTGCCACCAGTGATTTGGTAGATACGCAGTATTTT. The chain recombines TRBV24-1 with TRBJ2-3; the D is unclear. Germline V gives CDR1 KGHDR, CDR2 SFDVKD. CDR3 length equals 12 residues. Trimming removed 0 bases from V and 5 bases from J, with 2 bases in between.

The chain has TRBV5-1 and TRBJ2-2; D may match TRBD1 or TRBD2 (5 bases each). Germline V gene data show CDR1 as SGHRS and CDR2 as YFSETQ. V lost 0 bases, J lost 4 bases, and 10 bases lay in between. The CDR3 runs to 15 residues. The CDR3 sequence is CASSLGGPPTGELFF. Written as DNA, the CDR3 is TGCGCCAGCAGCTTGGGGGGACCACCCACCGGGGAGCTGTTTTTT.

This clonotype was seen many times. The V call is TRBV15, the J call TRBJ2-2; no clear D gene. Trimming removed 2 bases at V and 8 bases at J, with 9 bases between. There are 13 residues in the CDR3. Looked up from germline, CDR1 is LNHNV and CDR2 is YYDKDF (reference sequence). DNA of the CDR3: TGTGCCACCAGCAGACTTCAACAGGGGGAGCTGTTTTTT. Translation: CATSRLQQGELFF.

The count of this clonotype is one. This may be a read error: a much more frequent sequence differs by one nucleotide. This chain joins TRBV6-2 or TRBV6-3 and TRBJ1-2, with D unresolved. This CDR3 has 12 amino acids. V lost 3 bases and J lost 9, with 11 bases in between. Germline loops: CDR1 MNHEY, CDR2 SVGEGT. The CDR3 protein is CASSYTAKSYTF. Written as DNA, the CDR3 is TGTGCCAGCAGTTATACGGCTAAGAGCTACACCTTC.

Details on this clonotype: A read error is possible here, since a much larger clone lies one base away. The CDR3 does not end in the conserved phenylalanine or tryptophan, so this is likely a read error. The chain recombines TRBV12-3 or TRBV12-4 with TRBJ2-3; no clear D gene. Trimming stripped 2 bases from V and 6 bases from J, with 6 bases between. The CDR3 sequence is 12 residues long. The CDR3 bases are TGTGCCAGCAGTTTATCTGGGGATACGCAGTATTCT. Translating it yields CASSLSGDTQYS.

This clonotype showed up just once. The J gene is TRBJ2-3, the V gene TRBV5-1; possibly TRBD1 for D (6 bases). In germline, CDR1 is SGHRS, CDR2 YFSETQ. The V end lost 5 bases, the J end lost 0 bases, and 19 bases lay between the germline ends. The CDR3 totals 17 residues. CDR3 DNA sequence: TGCGCCAGCAGGCCCCCAGGGGTACCCGCTAGCACAGATACGCAGTATTTT. Protein: CASRPPGVPASTDTQYF.

V usage is TRBV29-1 and J usage is TRBJ2-7, with D perhaps TRBD1 or TRBD2 (5 bases each). Trimming took off 1 base at V and 12 bases at J, with 13 bases between the two ends. CDR3 length equals 11 residues. From germline, CDR1 is SQVTM and CDR2 ANQGSEA. DNA of the CDR3: TGCAGCGTTGAAGTTGGGACGGGTCGGTACTTC. Residues: CSVEVGTGRYF.

This rearrangement joins TRBV12-3 or TRBV12-4 to TRBJ1-2; the D is unclear. The V end lost 2 bases, the J end lost 3 bases, and 7 bases lay between the germline ends. The CDR3 has 13 residues. The CDR3 nucleotides are TGTGCCAGCAGTTTATTCGCGGACTATGGCTACACCTTC. This encodes CASSLFADYGYTF.

CDR3 in DNA: TGTGCCAGCAGCTCCGGCTACCAGGGGAGGGGTTCCTACGAGCAGTACTTC. It yields the protein CASSSGYQGRGSYEQYF. The chain links TRBV7-3 to TRBJ2-7; the D gene is possibly TRBD2 (7 bases). This CDR3 region has 17 residues. V was pared by 4 bases and J by 1 base, with 20 bases between. The germline V gene has CDR1 SGHTA and CDR2 FQGTGA.

V usage is TRBV20-1 and J usage is TRBJ1-2; 7 bases line up with TRBD1. CDR1 and CDR2 from the germline V gene are DFQATT and SNEGSKA (reference sequence). This CDR3 has 13 residues. V lost 6 bases, J lost 0 bases, and 4 bases stayed unmatched. The CDR3 bases are TGCAGTGCCCGGGACAGCACTAACTATGGCTACACCTTC. It codes for CSARDSTNYGYTF.

In the case of this clonotype: A much larger clone sits a single nucleotide away, making a read error possible. Because the CDR3 is missing its conserved closing phenylalanine or tryptophan, this is likely a read error. The chain links TRBV7-8 to TRBJ2-7, with 9 positions matching TRBD1. CDR3 length: 16 residues. V lost 1 base and J lost 2; bases outside the gene matches: 6. Germline V gene data show CDR1 as SGHVS and CDR2 as FQNEAQ. This CDR3 reads CASSLGPRTGAYEQYS. CDR3 DNA: TGTGCCAGCAGCTTAGGGCCCCGGACAGGGGCCTACGAGCAGTACTCC.

The V call is TRBV10-1, the J call TRBJ1-6, with 11 bases fitting TRBD1. The germline V gene encodes CDR1 WNHNN and CDR2 SYGVQD (reference sequence). CDR3 size: 14 residues. V lost 7 bases, J lost 9 bases, and 5 bases stayed unmatched. CDR3: CASKGQGVSSPLHF. The CDR3 nucleotides are TGCGCCAGCAAGGGACAGGGGGTGAGTTCACCCCTCCACTTT.

In this sample, this clonotype turned up many times. The J gene is TRBJ1-5, the V gene TRBV24-1; the match to TRBD1 covers 7 bases. This CDR3 region has 13 residues. Germline loops: CDR1 KGHDR, CDR2 SFDVKD. Trimming took 3 bases from V and 7 from J; bases not matched to a gene: 2. The CDR3 spells CATSDRGPQPQHF. The DNA for the CDR3 is TGTGCCACCAGTGATAGGGGGCCGCAGCCCCAGCATTTT.

This clonotype was detected once. The gene calls are TRBV5-1 and TRBJ2-7; 12 positions match TRBD2. CDR1 is SGHRS, CDR2 YFSETQ, per germline. The V segment lost 4 bases and the J segment 2 bases; nucleotides outside the gene matches: 7. The CDR3 is 16 amino acids. The CDR3 reads CASSGGTSGPTYEQYF. The CDR3 region has the DNA TGCGCCAGCAGCGGGGGGACTAGCGGGCCAACCTACGAGCAGTACTTC.

This clonotype came up a few times. The chain employs TRBV6-1 and TRBJ2-1, with D unresolved. Deletions cut 7 bases from V and 4 bases from J, with 14 bases between. The CDR3 is 14 amino acids. Germline CDR1 MNHNS, CDR2 SASEGT. The chain's CDR3 is CASTSERPYNEQFF. CDR3 nucleotide sequence: TGTGCCAGCACCTCCGAGAGGCCGTACAATGAGCAGTTCTTC.

This clonotype was counted at least ten times. The gene calls are TRBV9 and TRBJ2-5; no clear D gene. This CDR3 contains 17 residues. V was shortened by 4 bases and J by 0 bases, with 19 bases between the two germline ends. The germline V gene encodes CDR1 SGDLS and CDR2 YYNGEE. Here the CDR3 DNA reads TGTGCCAGCAGCCCACAAACTTCGCTGGGGTACCAAGAGACCCAGTACTTC. Residues: CASSPQTSLGYQETQYF. Using reference TRBV9 and TRBJ2-5 for the parts outside the CDR3, the full variable domain is DSGVTQTPKHLITATGQRVTLRCSPRSGDLSVYWYQQSLDQGLQFLIQYYNGEERAKGNILERFSAQQFPDLHSELNLSSLELGDSALYFCASSPQTSLGYQETQYFGPGTRLLVL.

This rearrangement joins TRBV5-4 to TRBJ1-1; no definite D call. Trimming shortened V by 6 bases and J by 4 bases, and 13 bases separated the two germline ends. From germline, CDR1 is SGHNT and CDR2 YYREEE (reference sequence). This CDR3 is 13 amino acids long. This CDR3 reads CASTHEGVTEAFF. The CDR3 region has the DNA TGTGCCAGCACCCACGAGGGCGTCACTGAAGCTTTCTTT.

This clonotype has at least ten counts. The chain uses TRBV20-1 and TRBJ2-5; no clear D gene. Germline V lookup: CDR1 DFQATT, CDR2 SNEGSKA (reference sequence). V was shortened by 5 bases and J by 5 bases, with 18 bases between the two germline ends. CDR3 length: 14 residues. CDR3 protein: CSAQNSALGETQYF. CDR3 in DNA: TGCAGTGCTCAAAACAGCGCCCTGGGGGAGACCCAGTACTTC.

V usage is TRBV29-1 and J usage is TRBJ1-1; perhaps TRBD1 as D (5 bases). The germline V gene encodes CDR1 SQVTM and CDR2 ANQGSEA. V lost 4 bases and J lost 1, with 10 bases in between. This CDR3 is 13 amino acids long. DNA for the CDR3: TGCAGCGTTGTACCAGGGTGGAACACTGAAGCTTTCTTT. Translating gives CSVVPGWNTEAFF.

The V call is TRBV11-1, the J call TRBJ2-3; D ambiguous. The V gene's germline CDR1 is SGHAT and CDR2 FQDESV (reference sequence). This CDR3 comprises 15 residues. Deletions cut 2 bases from V and 0 bases from J, with 9 bases between. The CDR3 loop reads CASSLRAVSTDTQYF. The CDR3 DNA reads TGTGCCAGCAGCTTAAGGGCGGTAAGCACAGATACGCAGTATTTT.

The chain recombines TRBV5-5 with TRBJ2-2; D gene uncertain. Germline V lookup: CDR1 SGHKS, CDR2 YYEKEE (reference sequence). V was clipped by 1 base and J by 1 base, with 11 bases between them. The CDR3 spans 16 residues. This chain's CDR3 is CASSLLAIWNTGELFF. The CDR3 DNA reads as TGTGCCAGCAGCTTGTTAGCCATTTGGAACACCGGGGAGCTGTTTTTT.

The count of this clonotype is one. The chain carries TRBV20-1 and TRBJ2-7; TRBD2 might be the D (6 bases). Trimming took 3 bases from V and 2 from J, leaving 14 bases between them. The CDR3 is made up of 14 amino acids. Per the germline V gene, CDR1 is DFQATT and CDR2 is SNEGSKA (reference sequence). The CDR3, as DNA: TGCAGTGCTAGGAGTGGCGGGGAGGCCTACGAGCAGTACTTC. As protein: CSARSGGEAYEQYF.

This clonotype has ten or more counts. This chain links TRBV7-2 with TRBJ1-5; 8 bases fit TRBD1. CDR3 length: 14 amino acids. The ends lost 5 bases at V and 4 bases at J; junction bases unmatched: 4. CDR1 SGHTA and CDR2 FQGNSA come from the germline V gene. This CDR3 is CASSPRQGNQPQHF. For the CDR3, the DNA is TGTGCCAGCAGCCCCCGACAGGGGAATCAGCCCCAGCATTTT.

J is TRBJ2-1 and V is TRBV7-4; TRBD2 agrees at 11 bases. Germline CDR1 is SGHVT and CDR2 is SQSDAQ. V was clipped by 0 bases and J by 8 bases; unmatched bases: 3. This CDR3 is built from 15 residues. As DNA, the CDR3 is TGTGCCAGCAGCTTAGCTCTAGCGGGAGGAGATGAGCAGTTCTTC. This codes for CASSLALAGGDEQFF.

The genes are TRBV19 and TRBJ1-6; 9 nucleotides line up with TRBD1. The germline CDR1 and CDR2 sequences are LNHDA and SQIVND (reference sequence). This CDR3 spans 15 amino acids. V shed 1 base, J shed 7 bases, and the junction held 2 bases outside the gene matches. Written as DNA, the CDR3 is TGTGCCAGTAGTATAGCCGGGACAGGGAATTCACCCCTCCACTTT. Its protein is CASSIAGTGNSPLHF.

There are many counts of this clonotype. The chain carries TRBV4-2 and TRBJ1-2; a possible D gene is TRBD1 (6 bases). The ends were cut back, 0 bases at V and 4 bases at J, with 6 bases in the middle. The germline gives CDR1 LGHNA, CDR2 YNFKEQ. The CDR3 contains 13 residues. The CDR3 DNA is TGTGCCAGCAGCCAAGACAGGGGCTATGGCTACACCTTC. This sequence encodes CASSQDRGYGYTF.